A selection of T cell receptor beta chains follows, all from one sample in a study of blood T cells in healthy people across ages. TCRdb redid the calling of the 5' RACE reads with MiXCR, one entry per CDR3 protein. The repertoire includes about 620,000 distinct CDR3 sequences, roughly 21% of them detected once, and approximately 3.6% sits in the top ten. Sequencing was carried out using blood. These receptors were taken from a man aged 65 to 85 in good health. Both conserved end residues are part of each CDR3. The D gene is left open where the match is weak. Size is stated for part of the rows, as once, few or many counts, or as a class when the clone is expanded.

d_call j_call v_call clone_size cdr3_nt cdr3_aa
- TRBJ2-2 TRBV11-3 - TGTGCCAGCAGCTTAACGCATACTGACACCGGGGAGCTGTTTTTT CASSLTHTDTGELFF
- TRBJ1-1 TRBV5-5 - TGTGCCAGCAGGCTTCCGGGGGGGCGCCTAACTGAAGCTTTCTTT CASRLPGGRLTEAFF
- TRBJ2-1 TRBV30 - TGTGCCTGGAGTGTTTTGGGGCTTGGTAGCAATGAGCAGTTCTTC CAWSVLGLGSNEQFF
TRBD2 TRBJ2-5 TRBV12-3/TRBV12-4 few TGTGCCAGCAAAGGGACTAGCGGGAAGTCCCAGTACTTC CASKGTSGKSQYF
TRBD1 TRBJ2-7 TRBV20-1 - TGCAGTGCTAGAGGGGACAGGGTCAACGAGCAGTACTTC CSARGDRVNEQYF
- TRBJ2-5 TRBV5-6 few TGTGCCAGCAGCTTTATTTCCCGGCCCGAAGAGACCCAGTACTTC CASSFISRPEETQYF
TRBD2 TRBJ2-3 TRBV4-1 - TGCGCCAGCAGCCAAGATGCGGGAGAGGCAGATACGCAGTATTTT CASSQDAGEADTQYF
- TRBJ2-5 TRBV20-1 - TGCAGTGCTAGACGTGAGATTTTGGAGACCCAGTACTTC CSARREILETQYF
- TRBJ2-7 TRBV12-3/TRBV12-4 few TGTGCCAGCAGACTCACTGAAGCAACCTACGAGCAGTACTTC CASRLTEATYEQYF
TRBD2 TRBJ2-1 TRBV7-3 few TGTGCCAGCAGCTTTTCAGAACGGGGGGAGGGCCATGAGCAGTTCTTC CASSFSERGEGHEQFF
- TRBJ2-1 TRBV4-3 - TGCGCCAGCAGCCAAGATCCCAGGTACAATGAGCAGTTCTTC CASSQDPRYNEQFF
- TRBJ2-1 TRBV9 many TGTGCCAGCAGCGTCCGGGACTCCGAGCAGTTCTTC CASSVRDSEQFF
- TRBJ2-3 TRBV7-6 few TGTGCCAGCAGCTTAGCGACAGAGAGCACAGATACGCGGTATTTT CASSLATESTDTRYF
TRBD1 TRBJ1-1 TRBV29-1 - TGCAGCGTTAGACAGGGACCTAACACTGAAGCTTTCTTT CSVRQGPNTEAFF
TRBD1 TRBJ1-1 TRBV20-1 few TGCAGTGCCACTACCCGACAGGGGGCTGGGACTGAAGCTTTCTTT CSATTRQGAGTEAFF
- TRBJ1-1 TRBV12-3/TRBV12-4 - TGTGCCAGCAGCAACAGCGGTGGCGCTGAAGCTTTCTTT CASSNSGGAEAFF
TRBD1 TRBJ2-4 TRBV6-2/TRBV6-3 - TGTGCCAGCAGTTCCCAACGCCGGGACAGGGAGGAAAACATTCAGTACTTC CASSSQRRDREENIQYF
- TRBJ1-1 TRBV14 - TGTGCCAGCAGCCAAGAGACCTTGAACACTGAAGCTTTCTTT CASSQETLNTEAFF
- TRBJ1-5 TRBV5-5 many TGTGCCAGCAGTTCCGGTCCCTCCCCTAATCAGCCCCAGCATTTT CASSSGPSPNQPQHF
TRBD1 TRBJ2-7 TRBV7-2 few TGTGCCAGCAGCTTACGGGACAGGGGGGGGTACGAGCAGTACTTC CASSLRDRGGYEQYF
TRBD2 TRBJ2-1 TRBV7-2 once TGTGCCAGCAGCTTCCGGGGACTAGCGGAGGAGGGTGAGCAGTTCTTC CASSFRGLAEEGEQFF
- TRBJ1-1 TRBV6-6 - TGTGCCAGCAGTTACCGGGGCAGGGGTGAGACTGAAGCTTTCTTT CASSYRGRGETEAFF
TRBD1 TRBJ1-3 TRBV4-1 many TGCGCCAGCAGCCATACACCGGGACAGGGTGACTCCCTCTCTGGAAACACCATATATTTT CASSHTPGQGDSLSGNTIYF
- TRBJ2-1 TRBV7-9 - TGTGCCAGCAGCTTAGCACTATCCCCATCCTACAATGAGCAGTTCTTC CASSLALSPSYNEQFF
- TRBJ2-2 TRBV7-3 many TGTGCCAGCAGCTTAAGTGGCGACACCGGGGAGCTGTTTTTT CASSLSGDTGELFF
TRBD2 TRBJ2-7 TRBV14 many TGTGCCAGCAGCCAATCTCTAGCTGTATTTGCGGGAGGCGCCTACGAGCAGTACTTC CASSQSLAVFAGGAYEQYF